This TCR beta chain stems from a study of CD8+ T cells in alopecia areata. The wider study: Patients in the study were on tofacitinib for 6 to 18 months, then off it for 6 months. Study-level results: Expanded CD8+ clones among the top 100, and scalp clonality, were significantly decreased by tofacitinib.

V shed 3 bases and J 0 bases; nucleotides not matched to a gene: 1. The CDR3 consists of 15 residues. In germline, CDR1 is SNHLY, CDR2 FYNNEI. Once RNA had been extracted, it was reverse transcribed into cDNA to act as the sequencing template. Produced via immunoSEQ multiplex PCR; TCRdb's table is partial and in-frame only. The sample has 200,000 or so clones, roughly two fifths seen once; the top ten hold 0.4% to 0.55%. Treatment of the sample: oral pan-JAK inhibitor, 5-10 mg twice daily. This clone has just a few counts. What it binds is not known. This clonotype originated in a human donor with alopecia areata. The chain couples TRBV2 to TRBJ1-1; 10 bases are a match to TRBD1. The sample consisted of CD4+ T cells sorted from blood, taken around week 30, from a patient treated with tofacitinib. The CDR3 here is CASSEGQGLNTEAFF. The DNA for the CDR3 is TGTGCCAGCAGTGAGGGACAGGGGCTGAACACTGAAGCTTTCTTT.